Detailed here is one T cell receptor (beta chain). An end of the junction differs from the germline gene, which may be a read error. MiXCR, applied by TCRdb to the PCR reads, yields one record per CDR3 protein. Altogether approximately 500,000 distinct CDR3 sequences are present, 20% to 25% being singletons, with the ten largest covering about 0.8%. This record belongs to a study of molecular identifiers for immune sequencing clone quantification. On the study more broadly: Replicate RNA came from 20,000 or 100,000 naive CD8 cells and was split five ways, and four parts were sequenced.

Germline CDR1 reads SGHRS; CDR2 reads YFSETQ. This CDR3 has 14 residues. The receptor was derived from a human donor in good health. Some libraries in this study had Jurkat cell RNA spiked in. The chain recombines TRBV5-1 with TRBJ1-1; D unresolved. Material: naive CD8+ T cells from blood, with Jurkat cell RNA spiked in. Subset described: FACS-sorted CD8+CD4-CCR7+CD45RA+ naive T cells. CDR3 in amino acids: CASSLVSGNTGAFF. In DNA form, the CDR3 reads TGCGCCAGCAGCTTGGTCTCAGGAAACACTGGAGCTTTCTTT.